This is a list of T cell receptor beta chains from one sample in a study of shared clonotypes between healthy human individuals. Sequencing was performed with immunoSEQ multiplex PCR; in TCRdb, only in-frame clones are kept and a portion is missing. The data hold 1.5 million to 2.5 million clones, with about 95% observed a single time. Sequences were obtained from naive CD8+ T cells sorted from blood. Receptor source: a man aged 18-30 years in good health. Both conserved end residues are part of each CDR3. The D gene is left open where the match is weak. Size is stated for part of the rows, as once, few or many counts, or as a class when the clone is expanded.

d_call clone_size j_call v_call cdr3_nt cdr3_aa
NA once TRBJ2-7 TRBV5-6 TGTGCCAGCAGCCCTGACAGACTTAACTACGAGCAGTACTTC CASSPDRLNYEQYF
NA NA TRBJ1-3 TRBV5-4 TGTGCCAGCAGCTTCAAGGGATCGGACACCATATATTTT CASSFKGSDTIYF
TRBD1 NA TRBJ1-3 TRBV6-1 TGTGCCAGCAGTGAAAGAACAGGGGGCTCTGGAAACACCATATATTTT CASSERTGGSGNTIYF
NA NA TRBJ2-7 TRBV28 TGTGCCACCTCAGAGGTAGGGACCCTATACGAGCAGTACTTC CATSEVGTLYEQYF
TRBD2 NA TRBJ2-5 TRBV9 TGTGCCAGCAGCGTAGAGACTAGCGGGGAGGCCCAGTACTTC CASSVETSGEAQYF
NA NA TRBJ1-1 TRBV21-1 TGTGCCAGCAGCCGAGGGACAGGGGTTTGGGGCACTGAAGCTTTCTTT CASSRGTGVWGTEAFF
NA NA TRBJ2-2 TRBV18 TGTGCCAGCTCAACTGCCGATTCGAACACCGGGGAGCTGTTTTTT CASSTADSNTGELFF
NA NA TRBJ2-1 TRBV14 TGTGCCAGCAGTCAAGTCGTAGGGTCTAATGAGCAGTTCTTC CASSQVVGSNEQFF
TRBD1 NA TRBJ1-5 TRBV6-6 TGTGCCAGCAGTAAGGGACAGGGTATTCCTCAGCCCCAGCATTTT CASSKGQGIPQPQHF
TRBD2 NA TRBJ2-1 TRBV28 TGTGCCAGCAGTCACGATTTAGCGGGGGGCTACAATGAGCAGTTCTTC CASSHDLAGGYNEQFF
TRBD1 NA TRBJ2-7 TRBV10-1 TGCGCCAGCAGGGGACAGGGGGACGAGCAGTACTTC CASRGQGDEQYF
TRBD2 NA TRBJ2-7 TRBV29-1 TGCAGCGTCGTAAGCGGGGATATCCCCTACGAGCAGTACTTC CSVVSGDIPYEQYF
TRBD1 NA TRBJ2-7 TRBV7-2 TGTGCCAGCAGCCTCAACAGGGGGCGCGAGCAGTACTTC CASSLNRGREQYF
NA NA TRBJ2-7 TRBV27 TGTGCCAGCAGTTTCTCGCAGGGGTCCCGCTCCTACGAGCAGTACTTC CASSFSQGSRSYEQYF
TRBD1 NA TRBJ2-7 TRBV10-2 TGCGCCAGCAGTTCGACAGGGGACACCTTTTACGAGCAGTACTTC CASSSTGDTFYEQYF
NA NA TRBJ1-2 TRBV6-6 TGTGCCAGCATCACCCTTTCCAGTAGCTATGGCTACACCTTC CASITLSSSYGYTF
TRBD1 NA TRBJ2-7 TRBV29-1 TGCAGCGTCCACAATGGACAGGGGCGAGCGGACGAGCAGTACTTC CSVHNGQGRADEQYF
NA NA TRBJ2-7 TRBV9 TGTGCCAGCAGCCATCTTGGGGGCAGGGAGGAAGAGCAGTACTTC CASSHLGGREEEQYF
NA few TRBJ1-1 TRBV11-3 TGTGCCAGCAGCCGAGGGACGGCTGATGAAGCTTTCTTT CASSRGTADEAFF
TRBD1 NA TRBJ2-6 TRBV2 TGTGCCAGCGGTGGGACAGTAAACTCTGGGGCCAACGTCCTGACTTTC CASGGTVNSGANVLTF
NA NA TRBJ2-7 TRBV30 TGTGCCTGGAGTCGGGACATAGCCTACGAGCAGTACTTC CAWSRDIAYEQYF
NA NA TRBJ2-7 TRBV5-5 TGTGCCAGCAGCTTTTGGGGTAGCGGATACGAGCAGTACTTC CASSFWGSGYEQYF
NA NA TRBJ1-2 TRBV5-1 TGCGCCAGCAGCTTGGAGGCAGAACCTTCTAACTATGGCTACACCTTC CASSLEAEPSNYGYTF
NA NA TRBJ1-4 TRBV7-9 TGTGCCAGCAGCTTAATCCCGGATGAAAAACTGTTTTTT CASSLIPDEKLFF
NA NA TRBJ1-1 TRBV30 TGTGCCTGGAGTGAACGTGGGGTGACTTTCTTT CAWSERGVTFF
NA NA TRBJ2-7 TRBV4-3 TGCGCCAGCAGCCAAGATCGAGGAGCCTACGAGCAGTACTTC CASSQDRGAYEQYF
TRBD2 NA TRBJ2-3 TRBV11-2 TGTGCCAGCAGCTCCCATGACAGCGGGATAATATATACGCAGTATTTT CASSSHDSGIIYTQYF
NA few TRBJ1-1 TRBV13 TGTGCCAGCAGCTTAAATTTACAGCACTCAGCTTTCTTT CASSLNLQHSAFF
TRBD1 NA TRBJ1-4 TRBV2 TGTGCCAGCAGTGAAACAGGGGGTGAAAAACTGTTTTTT CASSETGGEKLFF
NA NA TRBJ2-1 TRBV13 TGTGCCAGCAGCTTAAACCCCAATGAGCAGTTCTTC CASSLNPNEQFF
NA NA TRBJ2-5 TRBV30 TGTGCCTGGAGTGAAGAGCGGGTTCACCAAGAGACCCAGTACTTC CAWSEERVHQETQYF
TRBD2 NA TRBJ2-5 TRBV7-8 TGTGCCAGCAGCGGGGAGGGACTAGAAGGAAGGGCCCAGTACTTC CASSGEGLEGRAQYF
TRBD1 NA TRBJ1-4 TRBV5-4 TGTGCCAGCAGCTTCGGGGCAGGGGGCGATGAAAAACTGTTTTTT CASSFGAGGDEKLFF
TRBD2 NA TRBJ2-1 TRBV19 TGTGCCAGTAGTATAGGGACTAGTAAGTTCTTC CASSIGTSKFF
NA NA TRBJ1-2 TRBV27 TGTGCCAGCACCACGTCGGCCGGTGGCCCCTATGGCTACACCTTC CASTTSAGGPYGYTF
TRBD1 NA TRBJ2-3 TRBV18 TGTGCCAGCTCACCTAACAGGGGGCACGGGACAGATACGCAGTATTTT CASSPNRGHGTDTQYF
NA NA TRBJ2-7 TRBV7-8 TGTGCCAGCAGCCACAGGGCTTATATTACCTACGAGCAGTACTTC CASSHRAYITYEQYF